Listed here is a single T cell receptor beta chain. Its antigen is not identified. These data originate in a study of cytomegalovirus exposure and HLA in healthy donors. Study conclusions and caveats: It was reported that the classifier diagnosed cytomegalovirus status with high specificity and sensitivity in both the original and validation cohorts. CMV antigen specificity of a few CMV-associated chains was confirmed in vitro. Cytomegalovirus association was assigned to 170 or so TCR beta chains. Later analysis identified 16,000 or so TCR beta sequences associated with HLA alleles, using a false discovery rate threshold of 0.05.

PCR employed 60 Vbeta and 13 Jbeta primers. Only in-frame clones appear in the TCRdb table, and some are missing; sequencing was by immunoSEQ multiplex PCR. The sample has 150,000 to 200,000 clones; around 77% are singletons. Sequenced sample: PBMCs. This clonotype was obtained from a woman aged 25 to 45 in good health and CMV-seropositive.

CDR3 loop: CASSLVGSGYTF. The DNA of the CDR3 is TGTGCCAGCAGCTTGGTCGGGAGTGGCTACACCTTC. The genes are TRBV5-4 and TRBJ1-2; no definite D call. The CDR3 extends over 12 amino acids. The germline gives CDR1 SGHNT, CDR2 YYREEE (reference sequence). Trimming pared 0 bases from V and 7 bases from J, leaving 7 bases between.